These 18 T cell receptor beta chains came from one sample sequenced in a study of T cells in Graves' hyperthyroidism and ophthalmopathy. Template material for amplifying TCR beta CDR3 regions consisted of RNA transcripts. First-round RT-PCR with HTBI primers amplified the TCR CDR3 region. One entry per CDR3 protein, called by TCRdb with MiXCR from the multiplex PCR reads. The sample carries fewer than 600,000 distinct CDR3 sequences, about 14% recorded once. Sequenced input: blood. The receptors originated from a woman aged 40-49 years with Graves' hyperthyroidism.

This clonotype has just a few counts. Here the CDR3 reads CASSLPSGAYNEQFF. The CDR3, as DNA: TGTGCCAGCAGTTTACCTAGCGGAGCCTACAATGAGCAGTTCTTC. The chain joins TRBV12-3 or TRBV12-4 to TRBJ2-1; 7 bases fit TRBD2. With V trimmed by 2 bases and J by 2 bases, 3 bases remained unmatched. The CDR3 runs to 15 residues.

This clonotype was seen just once. The V and J genes are TRBV6-2 or TRBV6-3 and TRBJ1-6; D not certain. This CDR3 comprises 13 residues. Germline CDR1 and CDR2: MNHEY and SVGEGT. Trimming cost V 7 bases and J 14 bases, with 18 bases left between them. CDR3 region: CASTAESLATLHF. CDR3 DNA: TGTGCCAGCACGGCAGAAAGCTTAGCTACCCTCCACTTT.

In the case of this clonotype: Just one base apart from a much larger clone, this may be a read error. This sequence joins TRBV27 and TRBJ2-7; D uncertain. Germline V gene lookup returns CDR1 MNHEY and CDR2 SMNVEV (reference sequence). This CDR3 is built from 13 residues. The CDR3 DNA follows: TGTGCCAGCAGTTTTACGAGTGGGTACGAGCAGTGCTTC. Residues: CASSFTSGYEQCF.

This clonotype has ten or more counts. The chain uses TRBV2 and TRBJ2-5; D remains unclear. The CDR3 covers 14 residues. Germline lookup yields CDR1 SNHLY and CDR2 FYNNEI. V shed 4 bases and J shed 6 bases, with 15 bases lying between them. The CDR3 here is CASSALAGGQTQYF. In DNA, the CDR3 is TGTGCCAGCAGTGCCTTGGCAGGCGGACAGACCCAGTACTTC.

This clonotype occurred many times. The CDR3 loop is CASSGQGLGGYTF. Here the CDR3 DNA reads TGTGCCAGCAGCGGACAGGGTTTGGGTGGCTACACCTTC. The chain uses TRBV2 and TRBJ1-2; 8 bases match TRBD1. This CDR3 has 13 residues. Unmatched junction bases numbered 7, after V lost 6 bases and J lost 7 bases. Germline values: CDR1 SNHLY, CDR2 FYNNEI.

With respect to this clonotype: An end of the junction does not agree with germline; a read error may underlie this. This rearrangement joins TRBV12-3 or TRBV12-4 to TRBJ1-4, with D unresolved. This CDR3 comprises 14 residues. The CDR3 DNA reads as TGTGCCAGCAGTGACCGCGGAAATAATGAAGAACTGTTTTTT. Translated, it gives CASSDRGNNEELFF.

This clonotype was observed a handful of times. The chain joins TRBV24-1 to TRBJ2-2, with 8 bases identical to TRBD1. Germline-derived CDR1 and CDR2 are KGHDR and SFDVKD. This CDR3 is 14 amino acids long. The junction had 9 bases not matched to a gene; V was cut back by 10 bases and J by 6 bases. The CDR3: CATRDPGGPGELFF. CDR3 in DNA: TGTGCCACTCGTGATCCAGGGGGCCCCGGGGAGCTGTTTTTT.

This clonotype was seen ten or more times. The chain has TRBV27 and TRBJ1-2, with 9 bases that match TRBD1. The CDR3 consists of 15 residues. Germline V lookup: CDR1 MNHEY, CDR2 SMNVEV (reference sequence). V lost 2 bases to trimming and J lost 7 bases; unmatched junction nucleotides: 8. CDR3 coding DNA: TGTGCCAGCAGTTTAGAGTCGGGACAGGGTTCTGGCTACACCTTC. The encoded protein is CASSLESGQGSGYTF.

The V gene is TRBV4-1, the J gene TRBJ1-5; 9 bases fit TRBD1. V trimming: 4 bases; J trimming: 5 bases; junction bases outside the gene matches: 6. Per germline, CDR1 MGHRA and CDR2 YSYEKL. This CDR3 contains 15 residues. The CDR3 sequence is CASSREDRGYQPQHF. CDR3 nucleotides: TGCGCCAGCAGCCGGGAGGACAGGGGATATCAGCCCCAGCATTTT.

This clonotype was seen repeatedly, ten times or more. The chain joins TRBV19 to TRBJ1-1, with D unclear. V was shortened by 7 bases and J by 2 bases, with 11 bases between the two germline ends. The CDR3 consists of 13 residues. Germline-derived CDR1 and CDR2 are LNHDA and SQIVND (reference sequence). This chain's CDR3 is CASMGDSNTEAFF. CDR3 bases: TGTGCCAGTATGGGAGACTCCAACACTGAAGCTTTCTTT.

In this sample, this clonotype turned up many times. V usage is TRBV7-9 and J usage is TRBJ2-5; D uncertain. This CDR3 is built from 12 residues. V shed 5 bases and J shed 5 bases, with 9 bases lying between them. CDR1 is SEHNR and CDR2 is FQNEAQ in the germline V gene (reference sequence). DNA of the CDR3: TGTGCCAGCAGCCAAACAAGGGAGACCCAGTACTTC. Its translation: CASSQTRETQYF. Supplemented by reference TRBV7-9 and TRBJ2-5, the full variable domain reads DTGVSQNPRHKITKRGQNVTFRCDPISEHNRLYWYRQTLGQGPEFLTYFQNEAQLEKSRLLSDRFSAERPKGSFSTLEIQRTEQGDSAMYLCASSQTRETQYFGPGTRLLVL.

In this sample, this clonotype turned up a few times. The chain combines TRBV19 with TRBJ2-3; 9 positions agree with TRBD1. The CDR3 is made up of 12 amino acids. Germline V gene lookup returns CDR1 LNHDA and CDR2 SQIVND (reference sequence). The V segment lost 6 bases and the J segment 14 bases; nucleotides outside the gene matches: 9. The CDR3 protein is CASSTGTGSRYF. In nucleotides, the CDR3 is TGTGCCAGTAGCACAGGGACAGGGTCTAGGTATTTT.

The chain links TRBV5-1 to TRBJ2-5; no clear D. The V gene lost 8 bases and the J gene lost 1 base, with 12 bases spanning the gap. The CDR3 sequence is 13 residues long. The germline V gene has CDR1 SGHRS and CDR2 YFSETQ. The CDR3 coding sequence is TGCGCCAGTAGTCGATTAACCCAAGAGACCCAGTACTTC. This gives the protein CASSRLTQETQYF. Complete variable domain (other parts from reference TRBV5-1 and TRBJ2-5): KAGVTQTPRYLIKTRGQQVTLSCSPISGHRSVSWYQQTPGQGLQFLFEYFSETQRNKGNFPGRFSGRQFSNSRSEMNVSTLELGDSALYLCASSRLTQETQYFGPGTRLLVL.

A word on this clonotype: A clone one base away is much larger, so this may be a read error. The chain recombines TRBV11-2 with TRBJ2-1; D uncertain. The CDR3 length is 12 residues. The V end was cut by 4 bases, the J end by 7 bases, with 8 bases between. Germline loops: CDR1 SGHAT, CDR2 FQNNGV. CDR3 residues: CASSWIGNEQFF. The CDR3 region has the DNA TGTGCCAGCAGCTGGATAGGAAATGAGCAGTTCTTC.

This clonotype was detected a few times. The chain recombines TRBV12-3 or TRBV12-4 with TRBJ1-6, with D unresolved. CDR3 length equals 15 residues. The V end lost 7 bases, the J end lost 5 bases, and 15 bases lay between the germline ends. CDR3 amino acids: CASTPGRENNSPLHF. In nucleotides, the CDR3 is TGTGCCAGCACCCCTGGACGGGAGAATAATTCACCCCTCCACTTT.

This clonotype was found many times. The chain employs TRBV30 and TRBJ2-7; TRBD2 matches 8 bases. Looked up from germline, CDR1 is GTSNPN and CDR2 is SVGIG (reference sequence). This CDR3 spans 15 amino acids. With 4 bases clipped from V and 3 bases from J, the junction kept 11 bases outside the gene matches. The CDR3 DNA reads as TGTGCCTGGAAGACCCTCGGAGCGGGAGTCTACGAGCAGTACTTC. It codes for CAWKTLGAGVYEQYF.

The V gene is TRBV19, the J gene TRBJ2-1, with 11 nucleotides matching TRBD2. This CDR3 has 14 amino acids. Germline loops: CDR1 LNHDA, CDR2 SQIVND (reference sequence). The ends lost 8 bases at V and 6 bases at J; junction bases unmatched: 6. CDR3 sequence (DNA): TGTGCCAGTCAGGCTAGCGGGAGGCCCAATGAGCAGTTCTTC. Its translation is CASQASGRPNEQFF.

There are many counts of this clonotype. This sequence joins TRBV18 and TRBJ2-2; tentatively, D is TRBD1 (6 bases). CDR3 length: 13 residues. V lost 8 bases to trimming and J lost 1 base, with 8 bases between them. Germline V gives CDR1 KGHSH, CDR2 LQKENI. CDR3: CASPTGNTGELFF. The CDR3 region has the DNA TGTGCCAGCCCGACAGGGAACACCGGGGAGCTGTTTTTT.